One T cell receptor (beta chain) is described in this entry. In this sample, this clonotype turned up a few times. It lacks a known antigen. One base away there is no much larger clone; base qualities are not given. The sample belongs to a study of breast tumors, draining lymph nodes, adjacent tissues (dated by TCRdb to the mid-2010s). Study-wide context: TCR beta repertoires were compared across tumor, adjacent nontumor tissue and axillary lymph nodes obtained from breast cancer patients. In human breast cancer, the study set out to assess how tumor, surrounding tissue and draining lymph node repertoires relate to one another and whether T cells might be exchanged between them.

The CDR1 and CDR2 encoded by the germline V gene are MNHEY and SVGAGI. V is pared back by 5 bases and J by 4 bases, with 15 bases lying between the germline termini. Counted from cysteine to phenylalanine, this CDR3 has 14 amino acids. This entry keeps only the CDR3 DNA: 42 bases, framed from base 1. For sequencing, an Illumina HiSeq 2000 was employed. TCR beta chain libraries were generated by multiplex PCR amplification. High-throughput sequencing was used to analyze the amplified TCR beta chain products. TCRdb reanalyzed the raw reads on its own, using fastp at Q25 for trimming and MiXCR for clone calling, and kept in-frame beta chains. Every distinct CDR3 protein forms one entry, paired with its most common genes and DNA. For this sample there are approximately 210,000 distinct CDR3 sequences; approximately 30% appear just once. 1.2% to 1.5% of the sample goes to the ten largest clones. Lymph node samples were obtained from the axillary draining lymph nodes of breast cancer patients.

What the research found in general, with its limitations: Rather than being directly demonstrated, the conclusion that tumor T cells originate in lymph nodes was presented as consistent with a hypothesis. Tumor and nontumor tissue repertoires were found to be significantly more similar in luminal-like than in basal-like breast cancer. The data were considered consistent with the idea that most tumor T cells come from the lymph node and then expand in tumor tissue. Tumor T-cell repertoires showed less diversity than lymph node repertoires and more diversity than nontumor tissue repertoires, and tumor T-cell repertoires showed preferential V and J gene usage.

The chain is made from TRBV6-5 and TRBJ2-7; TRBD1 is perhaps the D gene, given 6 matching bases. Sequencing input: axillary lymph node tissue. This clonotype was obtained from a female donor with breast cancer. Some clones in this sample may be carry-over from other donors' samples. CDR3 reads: CASSHTGTTYEQYF. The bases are TGTGCCAGCAGTCATACCGGGACAACTTACGAGCAGTACTTC.